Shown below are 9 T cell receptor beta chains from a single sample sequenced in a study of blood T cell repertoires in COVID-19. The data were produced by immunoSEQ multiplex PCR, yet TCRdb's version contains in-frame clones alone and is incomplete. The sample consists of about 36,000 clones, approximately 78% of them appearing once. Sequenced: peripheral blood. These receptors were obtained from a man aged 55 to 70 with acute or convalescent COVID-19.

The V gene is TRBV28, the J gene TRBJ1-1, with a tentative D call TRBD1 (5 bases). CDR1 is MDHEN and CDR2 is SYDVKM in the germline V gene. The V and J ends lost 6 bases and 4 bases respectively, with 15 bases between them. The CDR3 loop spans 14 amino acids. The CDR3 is CASRAQGPSTEAFF. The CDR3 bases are TGTGCCAGCAGGGCTCAGGGTCCGAGCACTGAAGCTTTCTTT.

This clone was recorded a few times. CDR3 in amino acids: CASSSQGSNSPLHF. DNA for the CDR3: TGTGCCAGCAGCTCCCAGGGGAGTAATTCACCCCTCCACTTT. The chain recombines TRBV11-2 with TRBJ1-6; weak D call: TRBD1 (6 bases). CDR1 and CDR2 (germline): SGHAT, FQNNGV. Trimming pared 4 bases from V and 6 bases from J, leaving 10 bases between. This CDR3 region has 14 residues.

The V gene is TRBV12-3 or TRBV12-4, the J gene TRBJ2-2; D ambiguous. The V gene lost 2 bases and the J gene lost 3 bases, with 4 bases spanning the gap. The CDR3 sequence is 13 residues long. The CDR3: CASSLQDTGELFF. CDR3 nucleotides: TGTGCCAGCAGTTTACAGGACACCGGGGAGCTGTTTTTT.

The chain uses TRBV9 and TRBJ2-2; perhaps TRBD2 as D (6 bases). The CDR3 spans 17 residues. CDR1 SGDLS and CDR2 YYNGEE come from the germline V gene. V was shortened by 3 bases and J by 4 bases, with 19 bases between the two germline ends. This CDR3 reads CASSAITPTSPTGELFF. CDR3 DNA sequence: TGTGCCAGCAGCGCCATTACACCTACTAGCCCCACCGGGGAGCTGTTTTTT.

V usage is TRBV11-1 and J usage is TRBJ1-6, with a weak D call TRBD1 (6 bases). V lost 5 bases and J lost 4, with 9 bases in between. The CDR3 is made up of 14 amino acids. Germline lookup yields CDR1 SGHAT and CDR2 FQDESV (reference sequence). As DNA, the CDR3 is TGTGCCAGCAGCCCACAGGGTTATAATTCACCCCTCCACTTT. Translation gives CASSPQGYNSPLHF. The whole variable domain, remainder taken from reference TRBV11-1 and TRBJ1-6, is EAEVAQSPRYKITEKSQAVAFWCDPISGHATLYWYRQILGQGPELLVQFQDESVVDDSQLPKDRFSAERLKGVDSTLKIQPAELGDSAMYLCASSPQGYNSPLHFGNGTRLTVT.

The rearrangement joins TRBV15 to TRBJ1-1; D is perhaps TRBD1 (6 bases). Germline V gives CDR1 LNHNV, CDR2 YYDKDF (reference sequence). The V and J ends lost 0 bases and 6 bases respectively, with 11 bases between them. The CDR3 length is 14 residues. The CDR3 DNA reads TGTGCCACCAGCAGAGATCTGGACAGTCCTGAAGCTTTCTTT. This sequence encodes CATSRDLDSPEAFF.

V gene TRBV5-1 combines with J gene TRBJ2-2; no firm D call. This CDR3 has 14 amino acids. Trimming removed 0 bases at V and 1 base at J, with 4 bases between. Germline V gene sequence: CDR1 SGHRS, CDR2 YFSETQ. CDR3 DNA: TGCGCCAGCAGCTTGGGACAGAACACCGGGGAGCTGTTTTTT. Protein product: CASSLGQNTGELFF.

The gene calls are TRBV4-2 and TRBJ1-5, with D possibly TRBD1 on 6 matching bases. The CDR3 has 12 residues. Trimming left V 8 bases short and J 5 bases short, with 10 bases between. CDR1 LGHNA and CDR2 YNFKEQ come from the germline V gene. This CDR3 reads CASGAGDQPQHF. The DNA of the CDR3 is TGTGCCAGCGGGGCAGGGGATCAGCCCCAGCATTTT.

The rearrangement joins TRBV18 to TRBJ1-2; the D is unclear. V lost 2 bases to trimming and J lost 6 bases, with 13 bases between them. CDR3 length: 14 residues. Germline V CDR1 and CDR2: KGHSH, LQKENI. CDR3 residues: CASSPIGLADGYTF. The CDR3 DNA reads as TGTGCCAGCTCACCAATCGGCCTCGCGGATGGCTACACCTTC.